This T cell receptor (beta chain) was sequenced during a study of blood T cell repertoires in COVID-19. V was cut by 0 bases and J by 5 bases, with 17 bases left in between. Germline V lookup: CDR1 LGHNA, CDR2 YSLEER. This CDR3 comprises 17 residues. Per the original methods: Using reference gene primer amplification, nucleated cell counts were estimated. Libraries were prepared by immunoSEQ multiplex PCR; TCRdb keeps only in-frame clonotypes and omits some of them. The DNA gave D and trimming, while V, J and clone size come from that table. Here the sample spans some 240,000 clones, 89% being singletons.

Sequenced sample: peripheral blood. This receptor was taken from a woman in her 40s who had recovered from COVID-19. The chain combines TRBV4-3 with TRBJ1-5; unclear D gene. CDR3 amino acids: CASSQELVRVPHQPQHF. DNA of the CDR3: TGCGCCAGCAGCCAAGAACTGGTTCGGGTACCACATCAGCCCCAGCATTTT.